The 29 T cell receptor beta chains listed next were all sequenced from one sample in a study of esophageal squamous cell carcinoma under preoperative chemotherapy. The time point was: before preoperative PTX-NDP chemotherapy. TCRdb ran MiXCR on the PCR reads and lists one entry per CDR3 protein. The sample includes roughly 15,000 distinct CDR3 sequences, nearly 50% of them seen just once. The specimen was obtained from a patient given preoperative chemotherapy. The receptors come from a human donor with esophageal squamous cell carcinoma. The donor label of this sample is uncertain.

This clonotype has more than one count but fewer than ten. This rearrangement joins TRBV6-4 to TRBJ2-3, with 8 nucleotides matching TRBD1. CDR3 size: 15 residues. Germline CDR1 is MRHNA and CDR2 is SNTAGT. J gave up 3 bases and V 2 bases, and 4 bases lay outside the gene matches. CDR3 sequence (DNA): TGTGCCAGCAGTGACCATGGACAGGGAACAGATACGCAGTATTTT. Its translation: CASSDHGQGTDTQYF.

V and J are TRBV7-2 and TRBJ2-4; the D call may be TRBD1 or TRBD2 (6 bases each). Germline values: CDR1 SGHTA, CDR2 FQGNSA. Trimming took 11 bases from V and 8 from J, leaving 25 bases between them. The CDR3 extends over 15 amino acids. CDR3 amino acids: CAGGHGGRDQDIQYF. The CDR3 nucleotides read TGTGCCGGCGGGCACGGGGGCCGTGACCAAGACATTCAGTACTTC.

This clonotype turned up a few times. The chain carries TRBV7-2 and TRBJ1-1; possibly TRBD1 for D (6 bases). Germline CDR1 and CDR2: SGHTA and FQGNSA. CDR3 length: 13 residues. The germline V and J ends were trimmed by 7 bases and 4 bases, with 13 bases remaining between them. CDR3 nucleotides: TGTGCCAGCACCAAAAGCAGGGGCACTGAAGCTTTCTTT. Translating gives CASTKSRGTEAFF.

The chain has TRBV20-1 and TRBJ2-2; 10 bases agree with TRBD2. The CDR3 is 17 amino acids. V shed 3 bases, J shed 3 bases, and the junction held 10 bases outside the gene matches. Germline V gene lookup returns CDR1 DFQATT and CDR2 SNEGSKA (reference sequence). The CDR3 reads CSARALASGRYTGELFF. DNA for the CDR3: TGCAGTGCTAGGGCCCTGGCTAGCGGGAGATACACCGGGGAGCTGTTTTTT.

This clonotype has just a few counts. The rearrangement uses TRBV12-3 or TRBV12-4 and TRBJ2-5; tentatively, D is TRBD1 or TRBD2 (6 bases each). The CDR3 is 14 residues long. Trimming shortened V by 3 bases and J by 6 bases, and 14 bases separated the two germline ends. CDR3 coding DNA: TGTGCCAGCAGTTTTGGAGGGGGTGGGCAGACCCAGTACTTC. The encoded protein is CASSFGGGGQTQYF.

This clonotype was seen a handful of times. The chain employs TRBV7-6 and TRBJ2-7; D might be TRBD2 (5 bases). Looked up from germline, CDR1 is SGHVS and CDR2 is FNYEAQ. Trimming took 3 bases from V and 8 from J, leaving 20 bases between them. This CDR3 comprises 15 residues. This CDR3 is CASSFVSGFQAKQYF. In DNA, the CDR3 is TGTGCCAGCAGCTTTGTGTCGGGGTTCCAGGCCAAGCAGTACTTC. Drawing the rest from reference TRBV7-6 and TRBJ2-7, the complete variable domain is GAGVSQSPRYKVTKRGQDVALRCDPISGHVSLYWYRQALGQGPEFLTYFNYEAQQDKSGLPNDRFSAERPEGSISTLTIQRTEQRDSAMYRCASSFVSGFQAKQYFGPGTRLTVT.

This clonotype was found a few times. The V call is TRBV7-3, the J call TRBJ2-3; a possible D gene is TRBD2 (5 bases). From germline, CDR1 is SGHTA and CDR2 FQGTGA. The CDR3 runs 15 residues. Trimming took 1 base from V and 2 from J, leaving 10 bases between them. The CDR3: CASSLKAGYTDTQYF. The CDR3 coding sequence is TGTGCCAGCAGCTTAAAGGCGGGTTACACAGATACGCAGTATTTT.

The rearrangement links TRBV12-3 or TRBV12-4 to TRBJ2-4; 8 bases align to TRBD2. The J call is doubtful: the DNA matches TRBJ2-5 better. CDR3 length: 17 amino acids. CDR3 loop: CASSLSSGLAGEETQYF. The CDR3 DNA reads TGTGCCAGCAGTTTAAGTTCCGGGCTAGCGGGTGAAGAGACCCAGTACTTC.

There are many counts of this clonotype. This rearrangement joins TRBV7-9 to TRBJ2-1; 9 positions agree with TRBD2. The CDR3 length is 19 residues. The V segment lost 5 bases and the J segment 3 bases; nucleotides outside the gene matches: 17. From germline, CDR1 is SEHNR and CDR2 FQNEAQ (reference sequence). In nucleotides, the CDR3 is TGTGCCAGCAGCATCGAGGGGGGGGCGGAACTAGCGGGCTACAATGAGCAGTTCTTC. The encoded protein is CASSIEGGAELAGYNEQFF. Using reference TRBV7-9 and TRBJ2-1 for the parts outside the CDR3, the full variable domain is DTGVSQNPRHKITKRGQNVTFRCDPISEHNRLYWYRQTLGQGPEFLTYFQNEAQLEKSRLLSDRFSAERPKGSFSTLEIQRTEQGDSAMYLCASSIEGGAELAGYNEQFFGPGTRLTVL.

This clonotype has a count of ten or more. V gene TRBV11-3 combines with J gene TRBJ1-1, with D perhaps matching TRBD1 (6 bases). The CDR3 extends over 11 amino acids. The germline CDR1 and CDR2 sequences are SGHNT and YENEEA. V lost 7 bases to trimming and J lost 10 bases, with 13 bases between them. The CDR3 here is CASTGGHTAFF. The CDR3 nucleotides read TGTGCCAGCACCGGGGGGCACACAGCTTTCTTT. The complete variable domain, with remaining parts taken from reference TRBV11-3 and TRBJ1-1, reads EAGVVQSPRYKIIEKKQPVAFWCNPISGHNTLYWYLQNLGQGPELLIRYENEEAVDDSQLPKDRFSAERLKGVDSTLKIQPAELGDSAVYLCASTGGHTAFFGQGTRLTVV.

The rearrangement uses TRBV7-8 and TRBJ2-5, with D possibly called TRBD1 or TRBD2 (7 bases each). Looked up from germline, CDR1 is SGHVS and CDR2 is FQNEAQ. Trimming took off 6 bases at V and 11 bases at J, with 22 bases between the two ends. The CDR3 extends over 14 amino acids. The CDR3 nucleotides are TGTGCCAGCAGTCCCGGGACAGCGGGGAATGAGCAGTACTTC. Translated, it gives CASSPGTAGNEQYF. Complete variable domain (other parts from reference TRBV7-8 and TRBJ2-5): GAGVSQSPRYKVAKRGQDVALRCDPISGHVSLFWYQQALGQGPEFLTYFQNEAQLDKSGLPSDRFFAERPEGSVSTLKIQRTQQEDSAVYLCASSPGTAGNEQYFGPGTRLLVL.

J is TRBJ1-2 and V is TRBV27, with TRBD1 as a possible D gene (6 bases). Germline CDR1 and CDR2: MNHEY and SMNVEV (reference sequence). The CDR3 covers 13 residues. Between the trimmed V and J ends, which lost 4 bases and 4 bases, there was a span of 10 bases. Here the CDR3 DNA reads TGTGCCAGCAGTTACAGGGCGCGCTATGGCTACACCTTC. This translates into CASSYRARYGYTF.

This clonotype occurred a few times. The chain joins TRBV6-5 to TRBJ1-1, with a tentative D call TRBD1 (6 bases). Per the germline V gene, CDR1 is MNHEY and CDR2 is SVGAGI. This CDR3 has 14 residues. The ends were cut back, 4 bases at V and 5 bases at J, with 14 bases in the middle. This CDR3 is CASSSQGRNTEAFF. CDR3 DNA sequence: TGTGCCAGCAGTTCCCAGGGGAGGAATACTGAAGCTTTCTTT.

In this sample, this clonotype turned up once. This sequence joins TRBV6-1 and TRBJ2-2; D perhaps matches TRBD1 (6 bases). The germline V and J ends were trimmed by 4 bases and 13 bases, with 22 bases remaining between them. CDR1 and CDR2 from the germline V gene are MNHNS and SASEGT. The CDR3 covers 15 residues. CDR3 sequence (DNA): TGTGCCAGCAGTGTCCGGGACATCCGCACCGGGACGCTGTTTTTT. This gives the protein CASSVRDIRTGTLFF.

The J gene is TRBJ2-3, the V gene TRBV7-2; D is possibly TRBD2 (6 bases). The CDR3 covers 13 residues. Germline CDR1 is SGHTA and CDR2 is FQGNSA. The V and J ends lost 6 bases and 2 bases respectively, with 9 bases between them. The CDR3 bases are TGTGCCAGCAGTAGGGACTCCACAGATACGCAGTATTTT. Protein product: CASSRDSTDTQYF.

This clonotype came up many times. This chain joins TRBV11-3 and TRBJ2-3; 10 bases are shared with TRBD2. CDR1 is SGHNT, CDR2 YENEEA, per germline. Trimming at V came to 2 bases and at J to 2 bases, leaving 4 bases not matched to a gene. The CDR3 length is 16 residues. CDR3 region: CASSLTGTSATDTQYF. The DNA of the CDR3 is TGTGCCAGCAGCTTAACGGGGACTAGCGCCACAGATACGCAGTATTTT. The variable domain in full, with the rest retrieved from reference TRBV11-3 and TRBJ2-3, is EAGVVQSPRYKIIEKKQPVAFWCNPISGHNTLYWYLQNLGQGPELLIRYENEEAVDDSQLPKDRFSAERLKGVDSTLKIQPAELGDSAVYLCASSLTGTSATDTQYFGPGTRLTVL.

The CDR3 is CASGPAGELPYF. The CDR3 DNA sequence: TGTGCCAGCGGCCCGGCTGGGGAGCTACCGTACTTC. The rearrangement links TRBV6-1 to TRBJ2-5; D is perhaps TRBD2 (5 bases). The CDR3 is made up of 12 amino acids. CDR1 MNHNS and CDR2 SASEGT come from the germline V gene. Between the trimmed V and J ends, which lost 8 bases and 13 bases, there was a span of 20 bases.

The table lists this clonotype with many counts. The V gene is TRBV6-1, the J gene TRBJ1-6, with 7 bases matching TRBD1. The CDR3 consists of 14 residues. The V segment lost 6 bases and the J segment 5 bases; nucleotides outside the gene matches: 4. Germline CDR1 and CDR2: MNHNS and SASEGT. The CDR3 DNA sequence: TGTGCCAGCAGGGACAGGCTGGATAATTCACCCCTCCACTTT. Translating gives CASRDRLDNSPLHF.

The rearrangement joins TRBV11-3 to TRBJ2-1; 7 nucleotides align to TRBD1. The CDR3 spans 15 residues. J was trimmed by 10 bases and V by 3 bases; bases with no gene match: 12. The germline V gene has CDR1 SGHNT and CDR2 YENEEA. As DNA, the CDR3 is TGTGCCAGCAGCTTGGGACAGTTCTTTTCCTACGAGCAGTTCTTC. It codes for CASSLGQFFSYEQFF.

The chain couples TRBV11-2 to TRBJ2-3; 9 nucleotides align to TRBD2. Trimming took 1 base from V and 2 from J; bases not matched to a gene: 4. Looked up from germline, CDR1 is SGHAT and CDR2 is FQNNGV. CDR3 size: 16 residues. The CDR3 DNA reads as TGTGCCAGCAGCTTAGGAGCGGGGGGTTTCACAGATACGCAGTATTTT. It yields the protein CASSLGAGGFTDTQYF.

The sample holds a few counts of this clonotype. This rearrangement joins TRBV11-3 to TRBJ2-5, with D tentatively TRBD2 (5 bases). Deletions cut 1 base from V and 2 bases from J, with 8 bases between. The V gene's germline CDR1 is SGHNT and CDR2 YENEEA. The CDR3 spans 14 residues. The CDR3 bases are TGTGCCAGCAGCTTAGCACGGGGTCAAGAGACCCAGTACTTC. Residues: CASSLARGQETQYF.

This clonotype was detected ten times or more. With a much larger clone just one base away, this may be a read error. This chain joins TRBV11-3 and TRBJ2-1; 8 nucleotides line up with TRBD2. The J call is in doubt because the DNA end fits TRBJ2-7 better. From germline, CDR1 is SGHNT and CDR2 YENEEA. The CDR3 loop spans 16 amino acids. This CDR3 is CASSLALAELVNEQYF. In nucleotides, the CDR3 is TGTGCCAGCAGCTTAGCACTAGCGGAGCTGGTGAATGAGCAGTACTTC.

This clonotype rates as large. CDR3 protein: CASSDVAGGLQGETQFF. The CDR3 bases are TGTGCCAGCAGCGACGTAGCGGGAGGGCTTCAAGGAGAGACCCAGTTCTTC. The chain combines TRBV7-2 with TRBJ2-5; 11 nucleotides align to TRBD2. With the DNA end fitting TRBJ2-1 better, the J assignment may be wrong. Germline lookup yields CDR1 SGHTA and CDR2 FQGNSA. The length of the CDR3 is 17 residues.

The CDR3 sequence: CASSLVSDEQFF. The CDR3, as DNA: TGTGCCAGCAGCTTAGTGTCCGATGAGCAGTTCTTC. J is TRBJ2-1 and V is TRBV7-2; D remains unclear. V lost 1 base, J lost 8 bases, and 6 bases lay in between. Germline CDR1 SGHTA, CDR2 FQGNSA. The CDR3 consists of 12 residues.

This clonotype was recorded a few times. The rearrangement links TRBV7-3 to TRBJ2-5; 12 nucleotides line up with TRBD1. Germline CDR1 reads SGHTA; CDR2 reads FQGTGA. The CDR3 totals 15 residues. J lost 5 bases, V lost 2 bases, and 3 bases had no gene match. The CDR3 DNA follows: TGTGCCAGCAGCTTAGGGACAGGGGGCGCGGAGACCCAGTACTTC. Protein product: CASSLGTGGAETQYF.

The gene calls are TRBV7-2 and TRBJ1-2; D unclear. CDR1 and CDR2 from the germline V gene are SGHTA and FQGNSA. Trimming stripped 5 bases from V and 1 base from J, with 17 bases between. CDR3 size: 16 residues. Written as DNA, the CDR3 is TGTGCCAGCAGCCCGATCCCGACGGGAGTTAACTATGGCTACACCTTC. Protein product: CASSPIPTGVNYGYTF. The complete variable domain, with remaining parts taken from reference TRBV7-2 and TRBJ1-2, reads GAGVSQSPSNKVTEKGKDVELRCDPISGHTALYWYRQSLGQGLEFLIYFQGNSAPDKSGLPSDRFSAERTGGSVSTLTIQRTQQEDSAVYLCASSPIPTGVNYGYTFGSGTRLTVV.

V gene TRBV7-2 combines with J gene TRBJ2-2; D unresolved. The CDR3 covers 11 residues. V shed 7 bases and J shed 5 bases, with 5 bases lying between them. Germline CDR1 SGHTA, CDR2 FQGNSA. In DNA form, the CDR3 reads TGTGCCAGCACCGATACCGGGGAGCTGTTTTTT. It codes for CASTDTGELFF.

This sequence joins TRBV6-1 and TRBJ2-3, with D tentatively TRBD1 (6 bases). The V gene's germline CDR1 is MNHNS and CDR2 SASEGT. V was cut by 3 bases and J by 2 bases, with 21 bases left in between. CDR3 length equals 18 residues. CDR3 coding DNA: TGTGCCAGCAGTGAGAGGGCAGGGGCGATTTCTGACACAGATACGCAGTATTTT. Translated: CASSERAGAISDTDTQYF.

The CDR3 DNA follows: TGTGCCAGCAGCTTTGACGGGGGCCCCGGCGAGCAGTACTTC. Translated: CASSFDGGPGEQYF. The rearrangement links TRBV7-2 to TRBJ2-5; either TRBD1 or TRBD2 may fit D (6 bases each). TRBJ2-7 matches the DNA end more closely, so the J call is doubtful. Germline V lookup: CDR1 SGHTA, CDR2 FQGNSA. The CDR3 totals 14 residues.